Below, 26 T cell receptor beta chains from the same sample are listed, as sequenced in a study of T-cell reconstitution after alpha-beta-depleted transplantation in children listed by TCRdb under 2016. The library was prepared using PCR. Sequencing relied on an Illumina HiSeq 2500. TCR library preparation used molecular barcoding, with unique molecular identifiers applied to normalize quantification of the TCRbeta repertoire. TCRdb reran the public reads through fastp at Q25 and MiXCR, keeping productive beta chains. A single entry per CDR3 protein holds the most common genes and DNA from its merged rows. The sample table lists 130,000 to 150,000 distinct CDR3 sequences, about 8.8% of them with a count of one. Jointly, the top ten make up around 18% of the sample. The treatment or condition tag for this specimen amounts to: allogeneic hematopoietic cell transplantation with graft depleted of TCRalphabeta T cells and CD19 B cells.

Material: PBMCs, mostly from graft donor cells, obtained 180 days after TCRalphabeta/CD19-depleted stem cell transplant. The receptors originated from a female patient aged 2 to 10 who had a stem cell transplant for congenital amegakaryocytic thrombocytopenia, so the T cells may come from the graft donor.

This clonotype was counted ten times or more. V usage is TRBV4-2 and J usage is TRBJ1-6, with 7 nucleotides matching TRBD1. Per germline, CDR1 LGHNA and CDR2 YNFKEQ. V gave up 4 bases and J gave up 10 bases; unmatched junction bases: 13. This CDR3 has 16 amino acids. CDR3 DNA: TGTGCCAGCAGCCGTTTTGGACAGGCGCGGGAGTCACCCCTCCACTTT. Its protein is CASSRFGQARESPLHF.

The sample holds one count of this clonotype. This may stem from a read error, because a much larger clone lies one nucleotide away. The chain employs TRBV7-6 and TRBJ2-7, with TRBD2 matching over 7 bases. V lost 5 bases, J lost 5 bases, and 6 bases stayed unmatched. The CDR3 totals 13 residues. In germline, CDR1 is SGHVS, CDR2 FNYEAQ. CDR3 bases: TGTGCCAGCAGCGCAAGCGGGAACAACGAGCAGTACTTC. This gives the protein CASSASGNNEQYF.

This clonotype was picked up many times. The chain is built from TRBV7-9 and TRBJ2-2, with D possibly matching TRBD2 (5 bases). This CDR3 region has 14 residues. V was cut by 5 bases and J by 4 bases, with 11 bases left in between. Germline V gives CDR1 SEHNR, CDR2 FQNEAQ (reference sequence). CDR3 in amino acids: CASSQGGSTGELFF. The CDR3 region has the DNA TGTGCCAGCAGCCAAGGAGGCTCCACCGGGGAGCTGTTTTTT.

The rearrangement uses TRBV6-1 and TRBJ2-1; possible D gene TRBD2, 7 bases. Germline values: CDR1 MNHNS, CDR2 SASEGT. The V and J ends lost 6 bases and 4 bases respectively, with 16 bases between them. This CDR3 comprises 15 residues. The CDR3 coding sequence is TGTGCCAGCAGCCGGGGGCTAGCGGTATACAATGAGCAGTTCTTC. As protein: CASSRGLAVYNEQFF.

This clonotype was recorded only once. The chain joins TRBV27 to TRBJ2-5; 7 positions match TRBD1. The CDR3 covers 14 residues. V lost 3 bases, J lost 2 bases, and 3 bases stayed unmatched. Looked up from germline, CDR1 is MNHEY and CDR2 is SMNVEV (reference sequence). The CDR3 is CASSFTGAQETQYF. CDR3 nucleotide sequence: TGTGCCAGCAGTTTTACAGGGGCTCAAGAGACCCAGTACTTC.

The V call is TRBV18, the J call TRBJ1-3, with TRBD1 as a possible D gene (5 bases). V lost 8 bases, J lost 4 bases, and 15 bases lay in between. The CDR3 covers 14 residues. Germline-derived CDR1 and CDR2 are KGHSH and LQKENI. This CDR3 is CASQHGASGNTIYF. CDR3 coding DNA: TGTGCCAGCCAACATGGGGCTTCCGGAAACACCATATATTTT.

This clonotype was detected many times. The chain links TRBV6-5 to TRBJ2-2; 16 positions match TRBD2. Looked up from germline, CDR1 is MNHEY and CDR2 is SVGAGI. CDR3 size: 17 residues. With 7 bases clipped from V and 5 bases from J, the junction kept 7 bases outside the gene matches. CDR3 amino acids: CASIGTSGRAGTGELFF. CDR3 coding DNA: TGTGCCAGCATCGGGACTAGCGGGAGGGCCGGGACCGGGGAGCTGTTTTTT.

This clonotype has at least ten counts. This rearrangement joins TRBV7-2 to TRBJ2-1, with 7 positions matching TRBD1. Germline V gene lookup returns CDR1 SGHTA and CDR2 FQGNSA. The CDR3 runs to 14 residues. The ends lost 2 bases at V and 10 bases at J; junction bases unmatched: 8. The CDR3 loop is CASSLQYRGPEQFF. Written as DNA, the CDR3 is TGTGCCAGCAGCTTACAGTACAGGGGCCCCGAGCAGTTCTTC. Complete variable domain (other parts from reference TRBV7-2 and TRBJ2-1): GAGVSQSPSNKVTEKGKDVELRCDPISGHTALYWYRQSLGQGLEFLIYFQGNSAPDKSGLPSDRFSAERTGGSVSTLTIQRTQQEDSAVYLCASSLQYRGPEQFFGPGTRLTVL.

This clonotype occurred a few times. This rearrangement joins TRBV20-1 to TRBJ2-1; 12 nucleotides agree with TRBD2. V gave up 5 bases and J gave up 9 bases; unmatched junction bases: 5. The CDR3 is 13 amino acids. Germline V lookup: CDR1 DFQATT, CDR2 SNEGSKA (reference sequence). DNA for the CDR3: TGCAGTGCTCCAACTAGCGGGGGGATTGAGCAGTTCTTC. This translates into CSAPTSGGIEQFF.

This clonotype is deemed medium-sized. The CDR3 protein is CSARTSGGGNEQFF. The CDR3, as DNA: TGCAGCGCCCGGACTAGCGGCGGCGGAAATGAGCAGTTCTTC. This chain uses TRBV29-1 with TRBJ2-1; the match to TRBD2 covers 10 bases. This CDR3 region has 14 residues. The trim removed 7 bases at V and 7 bases at J, leaving 10 bases unmatched. Germline V lookup: CDR1 SQVTM, CDR2 ANQGSEA.

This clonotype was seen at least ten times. The CDR3, as DNA: TGCGCCAGCAGCTTGGGGGGACCCGATGGCGAGCAGTACTTC. Encoded protein: CASSLGGPDGEQYF. The chain has TRBV5-1 and TRBJ2-7; D might be TRBD1 or TRBD2, each matching 5 bases. V lost 0 bases and J lost 6, with 13 bases in between. The CDR3 is 14 amino acids. The germline CDR1 and CDR2 sequences are SGHRS and YFSETQ. The variable domain in full, with the rest retrieved from reference TRBV5-1 and TRBJ2-7, is KAGVTQTPRYLIKTRGQQVTLSCSPISGHRSVSWYQQTPGQGLQFLFEYFSETQRNKGNFPGRFSGRQFSNSRSEMNVSTLELGDSALYLCASSLGGPDGEQYFGPGTRLTVT.

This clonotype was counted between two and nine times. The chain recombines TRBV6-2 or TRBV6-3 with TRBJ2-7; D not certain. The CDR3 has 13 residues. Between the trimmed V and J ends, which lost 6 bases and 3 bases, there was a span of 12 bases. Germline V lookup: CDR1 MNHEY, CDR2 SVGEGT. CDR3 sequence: CASSTPVGYEQYF. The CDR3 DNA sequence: TGTGCCAGCAGCACCCCAGTCGGCTACGAGCAGTACTTC.

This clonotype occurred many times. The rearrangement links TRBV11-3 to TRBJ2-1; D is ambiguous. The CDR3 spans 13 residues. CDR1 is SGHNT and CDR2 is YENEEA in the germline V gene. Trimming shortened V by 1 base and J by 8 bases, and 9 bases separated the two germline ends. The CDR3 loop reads CASSLVGRDEQFF. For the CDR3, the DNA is TGTGCCAGCAGCTTAGTGGGTCGAGATGAGCAGTTCTTC.

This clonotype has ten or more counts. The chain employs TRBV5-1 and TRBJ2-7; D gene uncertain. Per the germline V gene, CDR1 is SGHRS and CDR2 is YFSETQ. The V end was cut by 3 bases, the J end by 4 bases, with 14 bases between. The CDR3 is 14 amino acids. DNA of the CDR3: TGCGCCAGCAGCTCTACGGCCAACGGTTACGAGCAGTACTTC. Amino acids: CASSSTANGYEQYF.

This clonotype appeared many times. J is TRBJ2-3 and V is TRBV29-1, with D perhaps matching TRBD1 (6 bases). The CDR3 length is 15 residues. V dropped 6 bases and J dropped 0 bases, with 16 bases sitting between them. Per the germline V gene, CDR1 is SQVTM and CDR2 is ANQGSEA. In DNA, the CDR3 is TGCAGCGTCGGCCTCCGGGACATCAGCACAGATACGCAGTATTTT. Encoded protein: CSVGLRDISTDTQYF.

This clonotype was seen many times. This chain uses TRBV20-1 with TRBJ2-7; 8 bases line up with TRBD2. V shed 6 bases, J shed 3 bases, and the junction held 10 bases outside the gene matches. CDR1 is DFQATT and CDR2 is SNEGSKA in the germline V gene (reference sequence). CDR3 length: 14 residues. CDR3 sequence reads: CSAPPGLDIYEQYF. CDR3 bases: TGCAGTGCCCCACCGGGACTAGATATCTACGAGCAGTACTTC.

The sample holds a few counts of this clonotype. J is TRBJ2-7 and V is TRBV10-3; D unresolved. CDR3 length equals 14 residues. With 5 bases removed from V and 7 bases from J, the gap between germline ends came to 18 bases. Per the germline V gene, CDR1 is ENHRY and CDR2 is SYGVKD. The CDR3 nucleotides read TGTGCCATCAGTCCTAACGTTCCCGCACGAGAGCAGTACTTC. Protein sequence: CAISPNVPAREQYF.

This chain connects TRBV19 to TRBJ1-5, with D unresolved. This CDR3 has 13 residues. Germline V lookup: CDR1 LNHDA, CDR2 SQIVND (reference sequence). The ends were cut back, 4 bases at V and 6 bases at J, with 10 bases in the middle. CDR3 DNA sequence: TGTGCCAGTAGTACGGACCGAACTCAGCCCCAGCATTTT. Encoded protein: CASSTDRTQPQHF.

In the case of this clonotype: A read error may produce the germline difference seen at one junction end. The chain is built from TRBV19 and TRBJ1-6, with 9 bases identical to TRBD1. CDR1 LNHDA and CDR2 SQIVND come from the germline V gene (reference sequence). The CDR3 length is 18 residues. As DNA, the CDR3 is TGTACCAGAACGGACAGGGGCCAATCGTGGATCAATAATTCACCCCTCCACTTT. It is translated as CTRTDRGQSWINNSPLHF.

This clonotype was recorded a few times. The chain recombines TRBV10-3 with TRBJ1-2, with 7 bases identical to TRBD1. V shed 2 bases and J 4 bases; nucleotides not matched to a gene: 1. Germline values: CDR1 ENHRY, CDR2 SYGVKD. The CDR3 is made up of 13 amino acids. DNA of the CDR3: TGTGCCATCAGTGAGGGGACAGCCTATGGCTACACCTTC. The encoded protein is CAISEGTAYGYTF.

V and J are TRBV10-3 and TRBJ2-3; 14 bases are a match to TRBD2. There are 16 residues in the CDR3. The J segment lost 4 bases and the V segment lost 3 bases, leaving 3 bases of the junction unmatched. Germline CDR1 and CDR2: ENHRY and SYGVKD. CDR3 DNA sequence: TGTGCCATCAGTGATCCGGGACTAGCGGGAGCAGATACGCAGTATTTT. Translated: CAISDPGLAGADTQYF.

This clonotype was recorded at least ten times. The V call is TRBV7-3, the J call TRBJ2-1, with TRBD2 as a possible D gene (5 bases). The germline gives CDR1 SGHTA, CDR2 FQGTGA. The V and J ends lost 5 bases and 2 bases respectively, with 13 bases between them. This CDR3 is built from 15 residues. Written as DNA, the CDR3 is TGTGCCAGCAGCCCGCAGCGGTCCGCCTACAATGAGCAGTTCTTC. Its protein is CASSPQRSAYNEQFF.

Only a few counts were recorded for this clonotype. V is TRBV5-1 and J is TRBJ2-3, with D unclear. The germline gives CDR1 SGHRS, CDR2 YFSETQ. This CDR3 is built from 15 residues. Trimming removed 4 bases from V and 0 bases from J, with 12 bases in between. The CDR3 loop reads CASSAFGSSTDTQYF. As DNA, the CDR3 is TGCGCCAGCAGCGCCTTCGGGTCTAGCACAGATACGCAGTATTTT.

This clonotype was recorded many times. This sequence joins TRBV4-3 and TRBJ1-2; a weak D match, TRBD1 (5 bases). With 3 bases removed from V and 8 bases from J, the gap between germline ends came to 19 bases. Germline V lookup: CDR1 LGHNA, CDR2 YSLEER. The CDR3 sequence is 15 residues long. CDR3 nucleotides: TGCGCCAGCAGCCACCCCCTACGGGACCCCGGCGGCTACACCTTC. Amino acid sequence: CASSHPLRDPGGYTF.

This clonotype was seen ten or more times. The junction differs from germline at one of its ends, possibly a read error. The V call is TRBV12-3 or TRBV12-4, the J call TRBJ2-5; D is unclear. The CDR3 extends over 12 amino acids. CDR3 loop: CASSQLQGTQYF. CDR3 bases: TGTGCCAGCAGTCAGCTTCAAGGGACCCAGTACTTC.

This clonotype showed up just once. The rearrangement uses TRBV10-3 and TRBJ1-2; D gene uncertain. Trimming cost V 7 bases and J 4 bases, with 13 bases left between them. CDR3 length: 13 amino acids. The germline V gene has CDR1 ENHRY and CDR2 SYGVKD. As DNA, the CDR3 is TGTGCCATCAAGGAGCATTGGAGCTATGGCTACACCTTC. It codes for CAIKEHWSYGYTF.